The clone carrying this T cell receptor beta chain came up many times. The data were taken from a study of blood T cell repertoires in COVID-19. Study information: Acute-phase and convalescent COVID-19 samples originated in the United States, Italy and Spain. Sources were T cells, B-cell-depleted T cells, or PBMCs; the material itself was cDNA or gDNA.

Trimming left V 1 base short and J 2 bases short, with 18 bases between. This CDR3 has 19 amino acids. Germline V CDR1 and CDR2: LNHDA, SQIVND (reference sequence). Original processing notes: Reference gene primer amplification gave estimated nucleated cell counts. Sequenced by immunoSEQ multiplex PCR; TCRdb stores in-frame clones only, minus some. That table is the source of V, J and clone size, and D and trimming were worked out from the DNA. The sample consists of around 100,000 clones, around 87% of them appearing once. Specimen: peripheral blood. The sequence came from a woman aged 25-40 years with acute or convalescent COVID-19. The chain carries TRBV19 and TRBJ2-6, with D perhaps TRBD1 (5 bases). The CDR3 DNA reads as TGTGCCAGTAGTATAGTTGCGCAGGGCACGGCGACTGGGGCCAACGTCCTGACTTTC. It codes for CASSIVAQGTATGANVLTF.